This TCR beta chain was recovered during a study of T cell repertoires in aging, cancer and after chemotherapy. A mixed TRB-A/B primer pool amplified rearranged TRB by multiplex touch-down PCR. One entry per CDR3 protein results from TCRdb running MiXCR on the multiplex PCR reads. Of 2,500 to 3,500 distinct CDR3 sequences in the sample, roughly 20% were seen once. The template was genomic DNA from peripheral blood, not RNA. Specimen: blood. This clonotype was obtained from a human donor with a solid tumor.

The DNA for the CDR3 is TGTGCCAGTAGTTCCCGGCTAGCGGGAGGAGGAGGGTTCAGGGAGACCCAGTACTTC. Translating gives CASSSRLAGGGGFRETQYF. The chain couples TRBV19 to TRBJ2-5; 11 positions match TRBD2. Unmatched junction bases numbered 19, after V lost 5 bases and J lost 5 bases. Germline V gene lookup returns CDR1 LNHDA and CDR2 SQIVND (reference sequence). CDR3 size: 19 residues. The complete variable domain, with remaining parts taken from reference TRBV19 and TRBJ2-5, reads DGGITQSPKYLFRKEGQNVTLSCEQNLNHDAMYWYRQDPGQGLRLIYYSQIVNDFQKGDIAEGYSVSREKKESFPLTVTSAQKNPTAFYLCASSSRLAGGGGFRETQYFGPGTRLLVL.